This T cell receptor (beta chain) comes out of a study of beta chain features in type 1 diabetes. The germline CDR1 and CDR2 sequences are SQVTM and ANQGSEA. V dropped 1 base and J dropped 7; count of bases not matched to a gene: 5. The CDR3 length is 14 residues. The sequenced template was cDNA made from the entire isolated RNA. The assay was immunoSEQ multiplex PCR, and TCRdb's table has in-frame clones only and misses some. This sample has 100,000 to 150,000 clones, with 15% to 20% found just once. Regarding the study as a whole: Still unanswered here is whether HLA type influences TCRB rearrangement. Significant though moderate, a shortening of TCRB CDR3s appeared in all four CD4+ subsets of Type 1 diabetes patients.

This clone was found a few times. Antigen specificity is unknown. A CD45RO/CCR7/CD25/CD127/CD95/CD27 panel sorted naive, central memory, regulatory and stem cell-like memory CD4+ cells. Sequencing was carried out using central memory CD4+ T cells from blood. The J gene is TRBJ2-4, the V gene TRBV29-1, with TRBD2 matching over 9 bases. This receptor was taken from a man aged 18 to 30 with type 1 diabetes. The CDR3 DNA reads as TGCAGCGTTGAAGTTAATAGCGGGGGCAACATTCAGTACTTC. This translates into CSVEVNSGGNIQYF.